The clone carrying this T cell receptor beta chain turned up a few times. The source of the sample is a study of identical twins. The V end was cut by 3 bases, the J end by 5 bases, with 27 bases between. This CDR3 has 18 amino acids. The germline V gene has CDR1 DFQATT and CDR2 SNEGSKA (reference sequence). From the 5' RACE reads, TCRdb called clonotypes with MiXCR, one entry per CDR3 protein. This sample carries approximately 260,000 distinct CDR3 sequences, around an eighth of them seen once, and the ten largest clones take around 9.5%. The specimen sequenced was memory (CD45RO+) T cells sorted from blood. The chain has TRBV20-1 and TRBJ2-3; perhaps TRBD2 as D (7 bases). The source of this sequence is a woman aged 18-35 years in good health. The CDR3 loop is CSASPHLGGGQGVDTQYF. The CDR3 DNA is TGCAGTGCTAGCCCACATCTGGGGGGGGGCCAAGGGGTAGATACGCAGTATTTT.